The 28 T cell receptor beta chains below were found in one sample sequenced in a study of Ad26.COV2.S vaccination and SARS-CoV-2 variants (dated by TCRdb to the early 2020s). Library generation was performed with the immunoSEQ multiplex PCR assay. TCRdb stores this immuneACCESS table with in-frame sequences only. Part of the clones is absent; in the studies checked, under half of the shortfall reflects unresolved V genes, and no reason is known for the rest. This sample has about 440,000 clones in its table, and 90% of those were observed once. The ten most abundant clones make up less than 5.5% of the sample. Reading the label with the study, this specimen's treatment or condition is: around 19 received Ad26.COV2.S at low or high dose, single or two shots; roughly five received placebo; per-sample allocation not given. Repertoires of vaccine and placebo recipients were sequenced from samples collected on day 63 after the first injection.

The material was peripheral blood, obtained in a trial of Ad26.COV2.S vaccine versus placebo. The source is a person aged 18-60 years who received the Ad26.COV2.S COVID-19 vaccine or a placebo.

This clone was recorded only once. The chain joins TRBV7-8 to TRBJ1-1; 9 positions match TRBD1. CDR1 and CDR2 (germline): SGHVS, FQNEAQ. The CDR3 sequence is 15 residues long. V was clipped by 2 bases and J by 4 bases; unmatched bases: 5. CDR3 in DNA: TGTGCCAGCAGCTTACCGGGACAGGGCGGCACTGAAGCTTTCTTT. It translates to CASSLPGQGGTEAFF.

The V and J genes are TRBV30 and TRBJ2-5, with TRBD1 matching 9 bases. CDR1 GTSNPN and CDR2 SVGIG come from the germline V gene (reference sequence). V dropped 4 bases and J dropped 5; count of bases not matched to a gene: 14. The CDR3 is made up of 16 amino acids. CDR3 protein: CAWTPPGQGTWETQYF. CDR3 DNA sequence: TGTGCCTGGACCCCGCCCGGACAGGGGACCTGGGAGACCCAGTACTTC.

The CDR3 nucleotides are TGTGCCAGCAGCTTAGTTTCCACAGATACGCAGTATTTT. Protein sequence: CASSLVSTDTQYF. This chain links TRBV7-8 with TRBJ2-3, with D hard to call. Between the trimmed V and J ends, which lost 1 base and 2 bases, there was a span of 4 bases. The germline V gene has CDR1 SGHVS and CDR2 FQNEAQ. This CDR3 has 13 amino acids.

The chain couples TRBV29-1 to TRBJ2-1; 9 bases align to TRBD2. The length of the CDR3 is 16 residues. CDR1 SQVTM and CDR2 ANQGSEA come from the germline V gene. V lost 4 bases, J lost 4 bases, and 11 bases stayed unmatched. Here the CDR3 reads CSVVGETSGYYNEQFF. CDR3 in DNA: TGCAGCGTTGTAGGGGAGACTAGCGGATATTACAATGAGCAGTTCTTC.

As for this clone: The same CDR3 can be traced to other DNA sequences in this sample. The rearrangement links TRBV24-1 to TRBJ1-1, with 10 bases that match TRBD1. This CDR3 has 13 residues. Germline values: CDR1 KGHDR, CDR2 SFDVKD. Unmatched junction bases numbered 5, after V lost 10 bases and J lost 4 bases. As DNA, the CDR3 is TGTGCCACGAGACGGACAGGGGGCACTGAAGCTTTCTTT. It encodes CATRRTGGTEAFF.

V is TRBV28 and J is TRBJ2-7, with 12 nucleotides matching TRBD2. The ends lost 3 bases at V and 1 base at J; junction bases unmatched: 7. In germline, CDR1 is MDHEN, CDR2 SYDVKM. This CDR3 is 17 amino acids long. CDR3 amino acids: CASSFSAGTSGSYEQYF. In nucleotides, the CDR3 is TGTGCCAGCAGTTTCAGTGCCGGGACTAGCGGGTCCTACGAGCAGTACTTC.

The V call is TRBV15, the J call TRBJ1-5, with D possibly TRBD1 on 6 matching bases. This CDR3 contains 15 residues. V was clipped by 0 bases and J by 2 bases, with 8 bases between them. Germline lookup yields CDR1 LNHNV and CDR2 YYDKDF (reference sequence). The CDR3 region is CATSRDSGGNQPQHF. CDR3 coding DNA: TGTGCCACCAGCAGAGATTCAGGGGGCAATCAGCCCCAGCATTTT. Using reference TRBV15 and TRBJ1-5 for the parts outside the CDR3, the full variable domain is DAMVIQNPRYQVTQFGKPVTLSCSQTLNHNVMYWYQQKSSQAPKLLFHYYDKDFNNEADTPDNFQSRRPNTSFCFLDIRSPGLGDTAMYLCATSRDSGGNQPQHFGDGTRLSIL.

The rearrangement joins TRBV6-5 to TRBJ2-7; 8 positions agree with TRBD1. Germline assignment: CDR1 MNHEY and CDR2 SVGAGI. V shed 4 bases and J 4 bases; nucleotides not matched to a gene: 9. There are 15 residues in the CDR3. This chain's CDR3 is CASSSVRQGKYEQYF. The CDR3, as DNA: TGTGCCAGCAGTTCTGTTAGACAGGGGAAATACGAGCAGTACTTC.

The rearrangement uses TRBV19 and TRBJ2-3; maybe TRBD2 (10 bases). With 5 bases removed from V and 6 bases from J, the gap between germline ends came to 33 bases. The CDR3 totals 20 residues. CDR1 is LNHDA and CDR2 is SQIVND in the germline V gene (reference sequence). CDR3: CASSSRLTGGLAGDSDTQYF. The CDR3 DNA follows: TGTGCCAGTAGTTCACGCTTGACAGGGGGGCTAGCGGGAGATAGTGATACGCAGTATTTT.

The chain recombines TRBV28 with TRBJ1-6; D may be TRBD1 (5 bases). The CDR3 consists of 16 residues. CDR1 is MDHEN and CDR2 is SYDVKM in the germline V gene. Trimming pared 7 bases from V and 5 bases from J, leaving 18 bases between. The CDR3 reads CASTIGVFRNNSPLHF. CDR3 DNA: TGTGCCAGCACCATAGGGGTATTCCGTAATAATTCACCCCTCCACTTT.

This rearrangement joins TRBV3-1 (or the pseudogene TRBV3-2) to TRBJ2-3; D gene ambiguous. Germline loops: CDR1 LGHDT, CDR2 YNNKEL (reference sequence). CDR3 length: 12 residues. The V end was cut by 1 base, the J end by 8 bases, with 7 bases between. CDR3 residues: CASSQGPGTQYF. CDR3 DNA sequence: TGTGCCAGCAGCCAAGGGCCCGGTACGCAGTATTTT.

This rearrangement joins TRBV3-1 (or the pseudogene TRBV3-2) to TRBJ2-3; 8 bases line up with TRBD1. Germline CDR1 LGHDT, CDR2 YNNKEL (reference sequence). This CDR3 contains 14 residues. J lost 4 bases, V lost 3 bases, and 3 bases had no gene match. CDR3 nucleotide sequence: TGTGCCAGCAGCCAGAGGACAGGGCCAGATACGCAGTATTTT. Its translation is CASSQRTGPDTQYF.

V is TRBV3-1 (or the pseudogene TRBV3-2) and J is TRBJ1-6; D gene uncertain. CDR3 size: 18 residues. The germline V and J ends were trimmed by 5 bases and 0 bases, with 17 bases remaining between them. Looked up from germline, CDR1 is LGHDT and CDR2 is YNNKEL (reference sequence). DNA of the CDR3: TGTGCCAGCAGCTCCCGGGAGGGTTCAGGCTCCTATAATTCACCCCTCCACTTT. Translated: CASSSREGSGSYNSPLHF.

The count of this clone is one. The chain couples TRBV4-3 to TRBJ2-1, with TRBD2 matching over 14 bases. Losses at the gene ends were 0 bases for V and 8 bases for J; bases not matched to a gene: 6. The CDR3 length is 17 residues. Germline CDR1 and CDR2: LGHNA and YSLEER. This CDR3 reads CASSQDRGTSGRDEQFF. CDR3 in DNA: TGCGCCAGCAGCCAAGATCGGGGGACTAGCGGGAGAGATGAGCAGTTCTTC.

The V call is TRBV4-3, the J call TRBJ1-5; 10 bases agree with TRBD1. Germline V CDR1 and CDR2: LGHNA, YSLEER. The CDR3 totals 18 residues. V shed 3 bases, J shed 4 bases, and the junction held 12 bases outside the gene matches. As DNA, the CDR3 is TGCGCCAGCAGCCAGGGGACAGGGGAAAGCCTTTTTAATCAGCCCCAGCATTTT. This encodes CASSQGTGESLFNQPQHF.

This sequence joins TRBV18 and TRBJ2-5, with D tentatively TRBD2 (6 bases). This CDR3 is built from 14 residues. Germline V gene sequence: CDR1 KGHSH, CDR2 LQKENI. V gave up 3 bases and J gave up 5 bases, with 13 bases separating them. This chain's CDR3 is CASSPGRTLETQYF. CDR3 sequence (DNA): TGTGCCAGCTCACCCGGGAGAACCTTGGAGACCCAGTACTTC.

The rearrangement uses TRBV18 and TRBJ2-7; 9 bases agree with TRBD1. CDR3 length: 15 residues. The germline V gene encodes CDR1 KGHSH and CDR2 LQKENI. J lost 1 base, V lost 3 bases, and 4 bases had no gene match. As DNA, the CDR3 is TGTGCCAGCTCACCTGGACAGGGGCCTTCCTACGAGCAGTACTTC. Encoded protein: CASSPGQGPSYEQYF. The full variable domain, completed using reference TRBV18 and TRBJ2-7, is NAGVMQNPRHLVRRRGQEARLRCSPMKGHSHVYWYRQLPEEGLKFMVYLQKENIIDESGMPKERFSAEFPKEGPSILRIQQVVRGDSAAYFCASSPGQGPSYEQYFGPGTRLTVT.

V usage is TRBV4-2 and J usage is TRBJ2-4; no clear D. This CDR3 is 13 amino acids long. The germline CDR1 and CDR2 sequences are LGHNA and YNFKEQ. Trimming took 0 bases from V and 6 from J, leaving 6 bases between them. The CDR3 nucleotides read TGTGCCAGCAGCCAAGATCGAGGAAACATTCAGTACTTC. Translated, it gives CASSQDRGNIQYF.

The rearrangement joins TRBV25-1 to TRBJ2-7; D is unresolved. The germline V and J ends were trimmed by 4 bases and 4 bases, with 5 bases remaining between them. CDR1 is MGHDK and CDR2 is SYGVNS in the germline V gene. The CDR3 consists of 11 residues. This CDR3 is CASSGAYEQYF. The CDR3 nucleotides read TGTGCCAGCAGTGGTGCGTACGAGCAGTACTTC.

The chain recombines TRBV12-3 or TRBV12-4 with TRBJ2-7, with D possibly TRBD1 on 6 matching bases. CDR3 length equals 12 residues. V lost 6 bases and J 6 bases, leaving 12 bases between the germline ends. In nucleotides, the CDR3 is TGTGCCAGCAGCACAGGGTACGGCGAGCAGTACTTC. It is translated as CASSTGYGEQYF.

The gene calls are TRBV7-2 and TRBJ1-1; D not resolved. The CDR3 consists of 14 residues. V gave up 1 base and J gave up 0 bases, with 6 bases separating them. Germline lookup yields CDR1 SGHTA and CDR2 FQGNSA. The CDR3 DNA follows: TGTGCCAGCAGCTTAGGTGCCGTGAACACTGAAGCTTTCTTT. Its protein product is CASSLGAVNTEAFF. Together with reference TRBV7-2 and TRBJ1-1, the CDR3 gives the full variable domain: GAGVSQSPSNKVTEKGKDVELRCDPISGHTALYWYRQSLGQGLEFLIYFQGNSAPDKSGLPSDRFSAERTGGSVSTLTIQRTQQEDSAVYLCASSLGAVNTEAFFGQGTRLTVV.

The CDR3 nucleotides read TGTGCCAGCAGCCGGCCACAGGAAGTTAGCGGGGGAACCTACGAGCAGTACTTC. This encodes CASSRPQEVSGGTYEQYF. The chain links TRBV3-1 (or the pseudogene TRBV3-2) to TRBJ2-7, with 9 bases identical to TRBD2. Germline V gene sequence: CDR1 LGHDT, CDR2 YNNKEL (reference sequence). The ends lost 4 bases at V and 2 bases at J; junction bases unmatched: 15. The CDR3 runs 18 residues.

The chain couples TRBV7-9 to TRBJ2-5; TRBD2 matches at 7 bases. The CDR3 consists of 17 residues. From germline, CDR1 is SEHNR and CDR2 FQNEAQ (reference sequence). The ends lost 3 bases at V and 5 bases at J; junction bases unmatched: 15. This CDR3 is CASSLGIGTREGETQYF. Written as DNA, the CDR3 is TGTGCCAGCAGCTTGGGGATTGGGACCAGGGAGGGGGAGACCCAGTACTTC.

The chain carries TRBV6-4 and TRBJ2-2; D may be TRBD1 (6 bases). Per the germline V gene, CDR1 is MRHNA and CDR2 is SNTAGT. Trimming removed 6 bases from V and 2 bases from J, with 19 bases in between. This CDR3 is 17 amino acids long. CDR3 residues: CASSVQGFSRNTGELFF. The CDR3 DNA reads as TGTGCCAGCAGCGTACAGGGTTTTAGCCGAAACACCGGGGAGCTGTTTTTT.

The chain couples TRBV19 to TRBJ2-4; D may be TRBD1 (6 bases). Germline CDR1 LNHDA, CDR2 SQIVND (reference sequence). Trimming took off 3 bases at V and 9 bases at J, with 12 bases between the two ends. This CDR3 comprises 13 residues. The CDR3 protein is CASSMQGHAIQYF. CDR3 bases: TGTGCCAGTAGTATGCAGGGGCACGCCATTCAGTACTTC.

This rearrangement joins TRBV7-8 to TRBJ2-1; perhaps D is TRBD1 or TRBD2 (7 bases each). Trimming took 4 bases from V and 8 from J, leaving 21 bases between them. The CDR3 has 16 amino acids. CDR1 and CDR2 from the germline V gene are SGHVS and FQNEAQ. Written as DNA, the CDR3 is TGTGCCAGCAGCTCTTCTAGCGGAGGGGGCATCTATGAGCAGTTCTTC. Protein: CASSSSSGGGIYEQFF.

The chain has TRBV4-1 and TRBJ2-7; tentative D call: TRBD2 (5 bases). The CDR3 runs 13 residues. The germline CDR1 and CDR2 sequences are MGHRA and YSYEKL. V was cut by 5 bases and J by 5 bases, with 13 bases left in between. The CDR3 DNA reads as TGCGCCAGCAGCTCGGAAGGGCGGGACGAGCAGTACTTC. It yields the protein CASSSEGRDEQYF.

The rearrangement links TRBV6-4 to TRBJ1-2, with a tentative D call TRBD1 (6 bases). The germline V gene encodes CDR1 MRHNA and CDR2 SNTAGT. The CDR3 extends over 11 amino acids. Deletions cut 7 bases from V and 10 bases from J, with 13 bases between. CDR3 protein: CASKQGIAYTF. CDR3 nucleotide sequence: TGTGCCAGCAAGCAGGGGATCGCCTACACCTTC.